This TCR beta chain appears in the sequencing data of a study of a mutant IDH1 vaccine in newly diagnosed glioma. Whole-study context: Patients began vaccination 4-6 weeks after radiotherapy alone, or with temozolomide cycles. Pretreatment consisted of radiotherapy, temozolomide, or both, with most receiving both.

Documented time point: week 5, during vaccination. The vaccine gave 300 ug of a 20-mer mutant IDH1 peptide subcutaneously per dose. Donors had new IDH1-mutant astrocytomas of WHO grade 3 or 4 (ATRX-lost). Germline loops: CDR1 LNHDA, CDR2 SQIVND (reference sequence). The CDR3 is 15 residues long. With 1 base removed from V and 3 bases from J, the gap between germline ends came to 13 bases. Remarks on this clone: Its target is not known.

Sequencing was performed with immunoSEQ multiplex PCR; in TCRdb, only in-frame clones are kept and a portion is missing. The repertoire holds about 36,000 clones, with roughly 76% as singletons. The sample consisted of PBMCs, taken from a glioma patient whose treatment included an IDH1 peptide vaccine. The TCR was taken from a middle-aged man with glioma. This chain links TRBV19 with TRBJ2-7; a weak D match, TRBD1 (6 bases). The CDR3 is CASSIGSQGYYEQYF. Written as DNA, the CDR3 is TGTGCCAGTAGTATAGGAAGCCAGGGGTACTACGAGCAGTACTTC.